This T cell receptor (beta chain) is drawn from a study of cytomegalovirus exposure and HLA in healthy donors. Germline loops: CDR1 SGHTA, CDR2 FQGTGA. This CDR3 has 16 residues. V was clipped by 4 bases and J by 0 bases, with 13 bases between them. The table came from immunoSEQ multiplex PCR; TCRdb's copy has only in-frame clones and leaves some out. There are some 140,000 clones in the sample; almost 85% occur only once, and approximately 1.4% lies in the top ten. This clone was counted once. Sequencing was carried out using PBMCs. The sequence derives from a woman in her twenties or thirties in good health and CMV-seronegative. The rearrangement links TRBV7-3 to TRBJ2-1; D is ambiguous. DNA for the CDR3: TGTGCCAGCAGCTCCTCCCAAGCGAGCTCCTACAATGAGCAGTTCTTC. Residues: CASSSSQASSYNEQFF.